This T cell receptor (beta chain) emerged from a study of T-cell reconstitution after alpha-beta-depleted transplantation in children. Study-wide results and caveats: At around two months after transplant, the alpha-beta T cells were reportedly derived from several hundred expanded clones that came from non-depleted graft cells. Surviving thymic progenitors and recipient T cells were the source of high TCRbeta diversity at day 60 in some patients. Newly generated T cells supplied most T-cell counts and diversity one year post-transplant.

Turning to this clonotype: Its antigen is undetermined.

This CDR3 spans 14 amino acids. CDR1 MNHNS and CDR2 SASEGT come from the germline V gene. J was trimmed by 2 bases and V by 6 bases; bases with no gene match: 4. During its preparation, the TCRbeta library received unique molecular identifiers. MiXCR, applied by TCRdb to the PCR reads, yields one record per CDR3 protein. Counted here are about 580,000 distinct CDR3 sequences, more than 20% occurring once; the ten biggest clones make up 14%. V usage is TRBV6-1 and J usage is TRBJ2-3; 8 bases line up with TRBD2. The sequencing here drew on PBMCs, mostly from graft donor cells, taken 360 days after TCRalphabeta/CD19-depleted stem cell transplant. This receptor was taken from a boy under two years old who had a stem cell transplant for acute myeloid leukemia, so the T cells may come from the graft donor. CDR3: CASRPAGVTDTQYF. The CDR3 DNA follows: TGTGCCAGCAGACCAGCGGGGGTCACAGATACGCAGTATTTT.